The sequence of this T cell receptor beta chain was determined in a study of blood T cell repertoires in COVID-19. In the study overall: Sites in the United States, Italy and Spain provided acute and convalescent COVID-19 samples.

Original methodology: Using reference gene primer amplification, nucleated cell counts were estimated. Only in-frame clones appear in the TCRdb table, and some are missing; sequencing was by immunoSEQ multiplex PCR. V, J and clone size reflect that table, while D and trimming were determined from the DNA. The sample holds under 250,000 clones, about nine tenths seen once. The source of this sequence is a man between 60 and 70 years old who had recovered from COVID-19. The sequencing sample was made of peripheral blood.

This chain's CDR3 is CASSPDQGYEQYF. In DNA form, the CDR3 reads TGTGCCAGCTCACCAGACCAGGGGTACGAGCAGTACTTC. The V call is TRBV18, the J call TRBJ2-7; D possibly corresponds to TRBD1 (6 bases). The V and J ends lost 2 bases and 4 bases respectively, with 9 bases between them. CDR1 is KGHSH and CDR2 is LQKENI in the germline V gene. This CDR3 comprises 13 residues.